Below, 30 T cell receptor beta chains from the same sample are listed, as sequenced in a study of CD8+ T cells in alopecia areata. Sequencing used cDNA as its template, made by extracting RNA and reverse transcribing it. Clones were read by immunoSEQ multiplex PCR, and TCRdb kept only the in-frame ones, dropping some. The sample includes around 140,000 clones, about 47% seen only once; the top ten take approximately 0.99%. Sequenced here: CD4+ T cells sorted from blood, sampled at week 0. These receptors were obtained from a human donor with alopecia areata.

The V call is TRBV29-1, the J call TRBJ2-3; D might be TRBD1 (5 bases). The V end was cut by 2 bases, the J end by 1 base, with 10 bases between. Looked up from germline, CDR1 is SQVTM and CDR2 is ANQGSEA. The CDR3 has 14 residues. The CDR3 loop is CSVERGGGTDTQYF. The CDR3 DNA sequence: TGCAGCGTTGAAAGGGGCGGAGGCACAGATACGCAGTATTTT.

The rearrangement uses TRBV11-2 and TRBJ2-7; perhaps TRBD1 as D (6 bases). Deletions cut 6 bases from V and 3 bases from J, with 18 bases between. Germline V gene lookup returns CDR1 SGHAT and CDR2 FQNNGV. The CDR3 contains 15 residues. CDR3 bases: TGTGCCAGCAGGATCGTCGGACAGCAGTACTACGAGCAGTACTTC. It translates to CASRIVGQQYYEQYF. The full variable domain, completed using reference TRBV11-2 and TRBJ2-7, is EAGVAQSPRYKIIEKRQSVAFWCNPISGHATLYWYQQILGQGPKLLIQFQNNGVVDDSQLPKDRFSAERLKGVDSTLKIQPAKLEDSAVYLCASRIVGQQYYEQYFGPGTRLTVT.

This clone showed up just a few times. This chain links TRBV6-6 with TRBJ1-2; maybe TRBD1 (5 bases). Trimming pared 5 bases from V and 5 bases from J, leaving 12 bases between. The CDR3 extends over 13 amino acids. The germline V gene encodes CDR1 MNHNY and CDR2 SVGAGI (reference sequence). The CDR3 protein is CASSRDGDYGYTF. In DNA form, the CDR3 reads TGTGCCAGCAGTCGGGACGGGGATTATGGCTACACCTTC.

The chain couples TRBV29-1 to TRBJ1-2; TRBD1 agrees at 7 bases. Germline V CDR1 and CDR2: SQVTM, ANQGSEA. CDR3 length equals 12 residues. V lost 6 bases, J lost 4 bases, and 5 bases stayed unmatched. The CDR3: CSVATGVYGYTF. In DNA form, the CDR3 reads TGCAGCGTAGCAACAGGGGTCTATGGCTACACCTTC.

This chain connects TRBV20-1 to TRBJ2-5, with D unclear. Germline loops: CDR1 DFQATT, CDR2 SNEGSKA (reference sequence). This CDR3 is built from 11 residues. V was shortened by 6 bases and J by 5 bases, with 10 bases between the two germline ends. CDR3 amino acids: CSAPYVETQYF. CDR3 DNA sequence: TGCAGTGCCCCATATGTGGAGACCCAGTACTTC.

This clone came up a few times. V and J are TRBV6-1 and TRBJ2-3, with D tentatively TRBD2 (5 bases). V lost 6 bases and J lost 0, with 10 bases in between. CDR1 and CDR2 (germline): MNHNS, SASEGT. This CDR3 spans 14 amino acids. The DNA for the CDR3 is TGTGCCAGCAGGTCCGGAGGTAGCACAGATACGCAGTATTTT. This sequence encodes CASRSGGSTDTQYF.

The chain carries TRBV4-1 and TRBJ1-5; 9 bases are a match to TRBD1. After removal of 1 base from V and 2 bases from J, the junction contained 0 bases not matched to a gene. This CDR3 comprises 15 residues. Germline V gene sequence: CDR1 MGHRA, CDR2 YSYEKL. The CDR3 DNA follows: TGCGCCAGCAGCCAAGGGGACAGGGGCAATCAGCCCCAGCATTTT. As protein: CASSQGDRGNQPQHF.

This clone was seen only once. The CDR3, as DNA: TGCAGCGTTGTCCCGGGCCCCTCCTACGAGCAGTACTTC. Protein product: CSVVPGPSYEQYF. V and J are TRBV29-1 and TRBJ2-7; D call uncertain. Trimming removed 4 bases at V and 0 bases at J, with 10 bases between. CDR3 length equals 13 residues. The germline V gene has CDR1 SQVTM and CDR2 ANQGSEA.

The J gene is TRBJ2-7, the V gene TRBV27; D is uncertain. Germline CDR1 and CDR2: MNHEY and SMNVEV (reference sequence). V lost 2 bases, J lost 2 bases, and 7 bases lay in between. The length of the CDR3 is 13 residues. CDR3 sequence (DNA): TGTGCCAGCAGTTTAAAGTCCCCCTACGAGCAGTACTTC. Translation: CASSLKSPYEQYF.

This clone appeared a single time. This sequence joins TRBV30 and TRBJ1-2; 7 bases agree with TRBD1. The V and J ends lost 2 bases and 4 bases, in that order; junction bases with no gene match: 10. CDR1 is GTSNPN, CDR2 SVGIG, per germline (reference sequence). CDR3 length: 15 residues. CDR3 sequence reads: CAWSPQGRGFYGYTF. The CDR3 coding sequence is TGTGCCTGGAGTCCACAGGGGAGGGGGTTCTATGGCTACACCTTC.

Concerning this clone itself: One end of the junction does not line up with germline, which may come from a read error. The chain has TRBV20-1 and TRBJ2-7; D may match TRBD1 or TRBD2 (5 bases each). The CDR3 extends over 10 amino acids. The germline gives CDR1 DFQATT, CDR2 SNEGSKA (reference sequence). In DNA, the CDR3 is TGCAGTGCCGTAAAGGGACGCAGTCTCTTC. Protein product: CSAVKGRSLF.

The chain couples TRBV29-1 to TRBJ2-1; no definite D call. Looked up from germline, CDR1 is SQVTM and CDR2 is ANQGSEA. The CDR3 is 13 amino acids. Trimming stripped 4 bases from V and 7 bases from J, with 14 bases between. As DNA, the CDR3 is TGCAGCGTTGGGTCCTCCGCCGGTAATGAGCAGTTCTTC. Its protein is CSVGSSAGNEQFF.

The chain links TRBV7-6 to TRBJ2-7, with no clear D. Per the germline V gene, CDR1 is SGHVS and CDR2 is FNYEAQ. Trimming took off 5 bases at V and 6 bases at J, with 26 bases between the two ends. This CDR3 spans 17 amino acids. CDR3 amino acids: CASSLKALSPGVGEQYF. CDR3 sequence (DNA): TGTGCCAGCAGCCTAAAAGCGCTCTCCCCTGGGGTTGGCGAGCAGTACTTC.

The chain combines TRBV28 with TRBJ2-5, with 9 positions matching TRBD2. Germline V gene lookup returns CDR1 MDHEN and CDR2 SYDVKM. The CDR3 is made up of 15 amino acids. J lost 1 base, V lost 7 bases, and 7 bases had no gene match. The CDR3 spells CASTVGGRGQETQYF. CDR3 DNA: TGTGCCAGCACCGTTGGCGGGAGGGGCCAAGAGACCCAGTACTTC.

This clone turned up a few times. The chain links TRBV6-5 to TRBJ1-5; a possible D gene is TRBD1 (6 bases). V lost 10 bases, J lost 4 bases, and 14 bases lay in between. The CDR3 runs 13 residues. Germline CDR1 reads MNHEY; CDR2 reads SVGAGI. The CDR3 DNA reads TGTGCCACCGAAGACAGGTTAAATCAGCCCCAGCATTTT. It yields the protein CATEDRLNQPQHF.

The chain is built from TRBV9 and TRBJ2-1; 9 bases align to TRBD1. Trimming at V came to 3 bases and at J to 6 bases, leaving 10 bases not matched to a gene. The CDR3 length is 16 residues. Germline lookup yields CDR1 SGDLS and CDR2 YYNGEE. CDR3 protein: CASSGQGGSSSNEQFF. Written as DNA, the CDR3 is TGTGCCAGCAGCGGACAGGGGGGTTCGTCGTCCAATGAGCAGTTCTTC.

This rearrangement joins TRBV7-2 to TRBJ2-5, with 13 bases aligning to TRBD2. The V and J ends lost 6 bases and 5 bases, in that order; junction bases with no gene match: 6. CDR1 is SGHTA, CDR2 FQGNSA, per germline. The CDR3 runs 15 residues. The CDR3 loop is CASRRTSGSGETQYF. In DNA, the CDR3 is TGTGCCAGCAGAAGGACTAGCGGGAGTGGTGAGACCCAGTACTTC.

This clone has more than one count but fewer than ten. The V gene is TRBV27, the J gene TRBJ2-2, with 8 bases fitting TRBD2. Germline assignment: CDR1 MNHEY and CDR2 SMNVEV (reference sequence). The CDR3 covers 16 residues. After removal of 8 bases from V and 4 bases from J, the junction contained 12 bases not matched to a gene. In nucleotides, the CDR3 is TGTGCCAGCGGTCCGGGGCTAGCGGGTTTCACCGGGGAGCTGTTTTTT. Its protein is CASGPGLAGFTGELFF.

The gene calls are TRBV15 and TRBJ2-3; D unresolved. V lost 3 bases, J lost 6 bases, and 10 bases lay in between. This CDR3 spans 13 amino acids. From germline, CDR1 is LNHNV and CDR2 YYDKDF (reference sequence). CDR3 sequence reads: CATSSGWSDTQYF. Written as DNA, the CDR3 is TGTGCCACCAGCAGCGGCTGGTCCGATACGCAGTATTTT.

The table lists this clone with a few counts. The chain carries TRBV19 and TRBJ2-3; possible D gene TRBD2, 6 bases. The ends were cut back, 7 bases at V and 2 bases at J, with 16 bases in the middle. The germline CDR1 and CDR2 sequences are LNHDA and SQIVND (reference sequence). The CDR3 is 15 residues long. The CDR3 loop is CASTQAGLITDTQYF. In nucleotides, the CDR3 is TGTGCCAGTACACAGGCGGGACTCATCACAGATACGCAGTATTTT.

The CDR3 loop is CASSLGAGETQYF. CDR3 sequence (DNA): TGCGCCAGCAGCTTGGGGGCAGGGGAGACCCAGTACTTC. V usage is TRBV5-1 and J usage is TRBJ2-5; D is possibly TRBD1 (5 bases). V was pared by 0 bases and J by 5 bases, with 8 bases between. The CDR3 has 13 amino acids. CDR1 is SGHRS, CDR2 YFSETQ, per germline.

CDR3 amino acids: CASSFRDSFYEQYF. In DNA form, the CDR3 reads TGCGCCAGTTCATTCCGGGACTCCTTCTACGAGCAGTACTTC. This chain links TRBV5-1 with TRBJ2-7, with D possibly being TRBD2 (6 bases). Germline CDR1 is SGHRS and CDR2 is YFSETQ. V lost 8 bases and J lost 3, with 18 bases in between. The CDR3 sequence is 14 residues long.

The rearrangement uses TRBV11-2 and TRBJ2-7, with TRBD2 matching over 9 bases. Germline CDR1 is SGHAT and CDR2 is FQNNGV. With 4 bases clipped from V and 4 bases from J, the junction kept 8 bases outside the gene matches. This CDR3 region has 15 residues. CDR3 residues: CASSSPGLANYEQYF. The CDR3 nucleotides are TGTGCCAGCAGCTCTCCTGGACTAGCGAATTACGAGCAGTACTTC.

The chain recombines TRBV7-8 with TRBJ2-1; D possibly corresponds to TRBD2 (6 bases). Looked up from germline, CDR1 is SGHVS and CDR2 is FQNEAQ. V dropped 2 bases and J dropped 9 bases, with 11 bases sitting between them. The CDR3 is 13 amino acids. In DNA form, the CDR3 reads TGTGCCAGCAGCTTACATCAGGGAGGTGAGCAGTTCTTC. It codes for CASSLHQGGEQFF.

The chain recombines TRBV29-1 with TRBJ2-7; D uncertain. The CDR3 length is 13 residues. CDR1 and CDR2 (germline): SQVTM, ANQGSEA. V lost 4 bases and J 2 bases, leaving 12 bases between the germline ends. The CDR3 is CSVVISITYEQYF. The CDR3 region has the DNA TGCAGCGTTGTGATTTCCATTACCTACGAGCAGTACTTC.

This sequence joins TRBV27 and TRBJ2-7; weak D call: TRBD2 (5 bases). The CDR3 contains 14 residues. Germline assignment: CDR1 MNHEY and CDR2 SMNVEV (reference sequence). Trimming removed 2 bases from V and 4 bases from J, with 12 bases in between. For the CDR3, the DNA is TGTGCCAGCAGTTTAGGTGGGAGTGGGTACGAGCAGTACTTC. Its translation: CASSLGGSGYEQYF.

The sample holds a few counts of this clone. The chain uses TRBV29-1 and TRBJ1-1; D possibly corresponds to TRBD1 (6 bases). Trimming left V 6 bases short and J 6 bases short, with 11 bases between. The CDR3 totals 11 residues. Germline V gene lookup returns CDR1 SQVTM and CDR2 ANQGSEA. The CDR3 loop reads CSVVTGPEAFF. The CDR3 bases are TGCAGCGTCGTGACAGGTCCTGAAGCTTTCTTT.

The V gene is TRBV29-1, the J gene TRBJ1-1; D unclear. The ends were cut back, 2 bases at V and 1 base at J, with 8 bases in the middle. CDR1 SQVTM and CDR2 ANQGSEA come from the germline V gene. The CDR3 loop spans 13 amino acids. The CDR3 sequence: CSVEWARNTEAFF. CDR3 DNA: TGCAGCGTTGAATGGGCTCGGAACACTGAAGCTTTCTTT.

The gene calls are TRBV4-2 and TRBJ2-2; D unclear. Trimming took 1 base from V and 7 from J, leaving 10 bases between them. CDR1 LGHNA and CDR2 YNFKEQ come from the germline V gene. The CDR3 consists of 14 residues. CDR3 nucleotide sequence: TGTGCCAGCAGCCAAGTAAACAGCGTCGGGGAGCTGTTTTTT. Residues: CASSQVNSVGELFF.

This clone was found a few times. The chain carries TRBV6-5 and TRBJ2-3, with TRBD2 identical over 7 bases. The germline V gene encodes CDR1 MNHEY and CDR2 SVGAGI. The CDR3 covers 13 residues. Losses at the gene ends were 6 bases for V and 3 bases for J; bases not matched to a gene: 3. CDR3 region: CASRGGRTDTQYF. In nucleotides, the CDR3 is TGTGCCAGCAGGGGGGGGAGGACAGATACGCAGTATTTT.